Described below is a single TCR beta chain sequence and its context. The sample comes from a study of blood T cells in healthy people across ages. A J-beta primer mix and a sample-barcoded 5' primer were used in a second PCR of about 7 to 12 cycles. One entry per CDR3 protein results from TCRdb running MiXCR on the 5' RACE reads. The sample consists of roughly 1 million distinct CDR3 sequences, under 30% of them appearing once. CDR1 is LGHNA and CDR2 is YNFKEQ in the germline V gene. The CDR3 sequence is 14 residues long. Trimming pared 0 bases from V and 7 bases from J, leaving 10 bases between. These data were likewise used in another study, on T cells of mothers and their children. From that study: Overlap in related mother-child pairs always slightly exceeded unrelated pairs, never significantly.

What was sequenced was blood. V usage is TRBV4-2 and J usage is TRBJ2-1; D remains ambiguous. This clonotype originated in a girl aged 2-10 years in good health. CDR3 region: CASSQDPAWNEQFF. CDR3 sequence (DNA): TGTGCCAGCAGCCAAGATCCGGCTTGGAATGAGCAGTTCTTC.